This entry lists 25 T cell receptor beta chains sequenced from one sample in a study of blood T cell repertoires in COVID-19. Libraries were prepared by immunoSEQ multiplex PCR; TCRdb keeps only in-frame clonotypes and omits some of them. The sample lists 200,000 to 250,000 clones, over 65% occurring once. Specimen: PBMCs or T cells enriched from blood (not recorded which). These receptors came from a woman aged 60-75 years who had recovered from COVID-19.

This chain uses TRBV9 with TRBJ1-2, with D perhaps matching TRBD1 (6 bases). Trimming shortened V by 0 bases and J by 8 bases, and 11 bases separated the two germline ends. Germline assignment: CDR1 SGDLS and CDR2 YYNGEE. The CDR3 runs 13 residues. CDR3: CASSVGQGPGYTF. The CDR3, as DNA: TGTGCCAGCAGCGTAGGTCAGGGGCCGGGCTACACCTTC. The whole variable domain, remainder taken from reference TRBV9 and TRBJ1-2, is DSGVTQTPKHLITATGQRVTLRCSPRSGDLSVYWYQQSLDQGLQFLIQYYNGEERAKGNILERFSAQQFPDLHSELNLSSLELGDSALYFCASSVGQGPGYTFGSGTRLTVV.

This rearrangement joins TRBV6-5 to TRBJ2-7, with TRBD2 matching 8 bases. V trimming: 3 bases; J trimming: 5 bases; junction bases outside the gene matches: 9. Germline V gene sequence: CDR1 MNHEY, CDR2 SVGAGI. The CDR3 is made up of 15 amino acids. DNA for the CDR3: TGTGCCAGCAGTTATCTCTCGGGGGGGACCCACGAGCAGTACTTC. Translated: CASSYLSGGTHEQYF.

CDR3 nucleotide sequence: TGTGCCAGCAGCGTTCGACCTACCCCCGAGGAAGCCACTGAAGCTTTCTTT. Encoded protein: CASSVRPTPEEATEAFF. The chain carries TRBV9 and TRBJ1-1; D unclear. This CDR3 is built from 17 residues. Germline V lookup: CDR1 SGDLS, CDR2 YYNGEE. V lost 2 bases, J lost 4 bases, and 21 bases lay in between.

This clone was detected only once. The chain links TRBV12-3 or TRBV12-4 to TRBJ2-7; no clear D gene. V was cut by 1 base and J by 2 bases, with 6 bases left in between. CDR3 length equals 13 residues. CDR3 residues: CASSLGHTYEQYF. CDR3 sequence (DNA): TGTGCCAGCAGTTTAGGGCACACCTACGAGCAGTACTTC.

The chain carries TRBV12-3 or TRBV12-4 and TRBJ1-1; 8 bases line up with TRBD1. Germline trimming cut 6 bases from V and 3 bases from J; bases unmatched to any gene: 3. The CDR3 runs 13 residues. DNA for the CDR3: TGTGCCAGCAGGCTACAGGGGGACACTGAAGCTTTCTTT. Translated: CASRLQGDTEAFF.

A single count supports this clone. This sequence joins TRBV5-1 and TRBJ2-7; D is ambiguous. V shed 5 bases and J shed 6 bases, with 12 bases lying between them. Looked up from germline, CDR1 is SGHRS and CDR2 is YFSETQ. The CDR3 has 12 amino acids. This chain's CDR3 is CASRNPIGEQYF. The CDR3 coding sequence is TGCGCCAGCAGAAATCCAATCGGCGAGCAGTACTTC.

This clone was recorded once. In DNA form, the CDR3 reads TGTGCCAGCAGCGGCGGCGAGGAAGGAGCCGGTCCTTTCTTT. It is translated as CASSGGEEGAGPFF. V usage is TRBV5-6 and J usage is TRBJ1-1; D unclear. V lost 4 bases and J lost 12, with 22 bases in between. The germline V gene encodes CDR1 SGHDT and CDR2 YYEEEE. This CDR3 spans 14 amino acids.

V and J are TRBV5-4 and TRBJ2-7; 11 positions match TRBD2. The V gene end was trimmed by 0 bases and the J gene end by 4 bases; junction bases not matched to a gene: 6. The CDR3 loop spans 16 amino acids. Germline V gene lookup returns CDR1 SGHNT and CDR2 YYREEE (reference sequence). CDR3 residues: CASSLAGASGGYEQYF. CDR3 nucleotide sequence: TGTGCCAGCAGCTTGGCCGGGGCTAGCGGGGGGTACGAGCAGTACTTC.

This clone was observed once. V is TRBV5-1 and J is TRBJ2-2; TRBD2 agrees at 10 bases. Unmatched junction bases numbered 9, after V lost 2 bases and J lost 5 bases. Germline V gives CDR1 SGHRS, CDR2 YFSETQ. There are 17 residues in the CDR3. Written as DNA, the CDR3 is TGCGCCAGCAGCTTTATGCTAGCGGGGGTACAAACCGGGGAGCTGTTTTTT. Protein sequence: CASSFMLAGVQTGELFF.

V usage is TRBV14 and J usage is TRBJ2-5, with TRBD1 matching 10 bases. Germline values: CDR1 SGHDN, CDR2 FVKESK. The J segment lost 5 bases and the V segment lost 5 bases, leaving 8 bases of the junction unmatched. The CDR3 is 15 amino acids. Written as DNA, the CDR3 is TGTGCCAGCAGCAGTCTGGACAGGGGGGGCGAGACCCAGTACTTC. This translates into CASSSLDRGGETQYF. Drawing the rest from reference TRBV14 and TRBJ2-5, the complete variable domain is EAGVTQFPSHSVIEKGQTVTLRCDPISGHDNLYWYRRVMGKEIKFLLHFVKESKQDESGMPNNRFLAERTGGTYSTLKVQPAELEDSGVYFCASSSLDRGGETQYFGPGTRLLVL.

This clone was seen more than once but under ten times. V gene TRBV2 combines with J gene TRBJ2-5, with 9 bases aligning to TRBD2. The CDR3 spans 15 residues. Trimming took 7 bases from V and 5 from J; bases not matched to a gene: 11. Germline-derived CDR1 and CDR2 are SNHLY and FYNNEI. The CDR3 loop is CASKPVAGAVETQYF. CDR3 sequence (DNA): TGTGCCAGCAAGCCCGTAGCGGGAGCGGTGGAGACCCAGTACTTC.

This chain links TRBV29-1 with TRBJ2-3; D is possibly TRBD2 (6 bases). In germline, CDR1 is SQVTM, CDR2 ANQGSEA. This CDR3 has 13 residues. This CDR3 is CRVEGASPYTQYF. For the CDR3, the DNA is TGCAGGGTGGAGGGAGCCTCTCCCTATACGCAGTATTTT.

The chain uses TRBV9 and TRBJ2-3, with TRBD2 identical over 7 bases. The germline CDR1 and CDR2 sequences are SGDLS and YYNGEE. Trimming cost V 6 bases and J 0 bases; bases outside gene matches: 4. The CDR3 has 14 residues. CDR3 in amino acids: CASNRGLSTDTQYF. CDR3 nucleotide sequence: TGTGCCAGCAACCGGGGACTAAGCACAGATACGCAGTATTTT.

The chain joins TRBV7-9 to TRBJ2-2; TRBD1 agrees at 9 bases. Germline V gene lookup returns CDR1 SEHNR and CDR2 FQNEAQ (reference sequence). Trimming took 1 base from V and 1 from J; bases not matched to a gene: 4. The CDR3 has 17 amino acids. CDR3 residues: CASSLDPGQGNTGELFF. The CDR3 DNA reads TGTGCCAGCAGCTTAGATCCGGGACAGGGGAACACCGGGGAGCTGTTTTTT. The complete variable domain, with remaining parts taken from reference TRBV7-9 and TRBJ2-2, reads DTGVSQNPRHKITKRGQNVTFRCDPISEHNRLYWYRQTLGQGPEFLTYFQNEAQLEKSRLLSDRFSAERPKGSFSTLEIQRTEQGDSAMYLCASSLDPGQGNTGELFFGEGSRLTVL.

The chain combines TRBV24-1 with TRBJ1-5, with D possibly TRBD1 on 6 matching bases. Germline V gives CDR1 KGHDR, CDR2 SFDVKD. The CDR3 covers 15 residues. The V end lost 7 bases, the J end lost 6 bases, and 18 bases lay between the germline ends. CDR3: CATRSPGARTQPQHF. The CDR3 bases are TGTGCCACCAGGAGCCCAGGGGCGCGGACTCAGCCCCAGCATTTT.

The chain recombines TRBV18 with TRBJ1-2; 7 nucleotides line up with TRBD1. Germline assignment: CDR1 KGHSH and CDR2 LQKENI. There are 13 residues in the CDR3. V shed 6 bases, J shed 6 bases, and the junction held 7 bases outside the gene matches. The CDR3 bases are TGTGCCAGCTCCCTAGTCACAGGGGATGGCTACACCTTC. It encodes CASSLVTGDGYTF.

The chain links TRBV19 to TRBJ2-7; 8 bases fit TRBD2. The V gene's germline CDR1 is LNHDA and CDR2 SQIVND (reference sequence). This CDR3 comprises 15 residues. V was pared by 3 bases and J by 2 bases, with 6 bases of the junction left unmatched. The CDR3 is CASSIGGAVTYEQYF. In DNA, the CDR3 is TGTGCCAGTAGTATCGGGGGGGCAGTTACCTACGAGCAGTACTTC. The variable domain in full, completed from reference TRBV19 and TRBJ2-7, reads DGGITQSPKYLFRKEGQNVTLSCEQNLNHDAMYWYRQDPGQGLRLIYYSQIVNDFQKGDIAEGYSVSREKKESFPLTVTSAQKNPTAFYLCASSIGGAVTYEQYFGPGTRLTVT.

This clone showed up just once. This sequence joins TRBV19 and TRBJ1-5; 7 positions match TRBD1. V lost 5 bases to trimming and J lost 4 bases; unmatched junction nucleotides: 14. This CDR3 has 17 amino acids. Germline CDR1 reads LNHDA; CDR2 reads SQIVND (reference sequence). CDR3 sequence reads: CASSGTRTGADNQPQHF. The CDR3 DNA sequence: TGTGCCAGTAGTGGGACGCGCACAGGGGCCGATAATCAGCCCCAGCATTTT.

The chain joins TRBV4-3 to TRBJ1-2, with 7 positions matching TRBD1. The ends lost 0 bases at V and 2 bases at J; junction bases unmatched: 3. The CDR3 extends over 15 amino acids. Germline CDR1 LGHNA, CDR2 YSLEER. The CDR3 spells CASSQEGTENYGYTF. The CDR3 DNA reads TGCGCCAGCAGCCAAGAAGGGACAGAGAACTATGGCTACACCTTC.

The J gene is TRBJ2-3, the V gene TRBV29-1, with 7 bases identical to TRBD1. J was trimmed by 0 bases and V by 6 bases; bases with no gene match: 21. Germline lookup yields CDR1 SQVTM and CDR2 ANQGSEA. CDR3 length: 19 amino acids. The CDR3 bases are TGCAGCGTAGAGGGGGCGGCGAGCCCCCCCCGTCGGAGCACAGATACGCAGTATTTT. It encodes CSVEGAASPPRRSTDTQYF.

The CDR3 reads CATSRARVMNEQYF. CDR3 in DNA: TGTGCCACCAGCAGAGCCAGGGTAATGAACGAGCAGTACTTC. The gene calls are TRBV15 and TRBJ2-7, with D possibly TRBD1 on 5 matching bases. Germline V gene sequence: CDR1 LNHNV, CDR2 YYDKDF (reference sequence). V lost 1 base to trimming and J lost 5 bases, with 12 bases between them. The CDR3 loop spans 14 amino acids. Full variable domain (remainder filled in from reference TRBV15 and TRBJ2-7): DAMVIQNPRYQVTQFGKPVTLSCSQTLNHNVMYWYQQKSSQAPKLLFHYYDKDFNNEADTPDNFQSRRPNTSFCFLDIRSPGLGDTAMYLCATSRARVMNEQYFGPGTRLTVT.

The chain joins TRBV18 to TRBJ1-2; D is unclear. V shed 3 bases and J shed 4 bases, with 9 bases lying between them. Germline V gives CDR1 KGHSH, CDR2 LQKENI. This CDR3 contains 13 residues. The CDR3 reads CASSPQRPYGYTF. The CDR3 coding sequence is TGTGCCAGCTCACCTCAGCGGCCCTATGGCTACACCTTC.

DNA of the CDR3: TGTGCCAGTAGTAATCAGGGGGCGGGGAATCAGCCCCAGCATTTT. It is translated as CASSNQGAGNQPQHF. V is TRBV19 and J is TRBJ1-5; 8 nucleotides align to TRBD1. After removal of 4 bases from V and 4 bases from J, the junction contained 6 bases not matched to a gene. Germline CDR1 and CDR2: LNHDA and SQIVND (reference sequence). CDR3 length: 15 amino acids. Full variable domain (missing parts from reference TRBV19 and TRBJ1-5): DGGITQSPKYLFRKEGQNVTLSCEQNLNHDAMYWYRQDPGQGLRLIYYSQIVNDFQKGDIAEGYSVSREKKESFPLTVTSAQKNPTAFYLCASSNQGAGNQPQHFGDGTRLSIL.

The CDR3, as DNA: TGTGCCAGCAGTGGACTAGCGGGAGTCGGGGAGCTGTTTTTT. Translating it yields CASSGLAGVGELFF. The chain couples TRBV7-9 to TRBJ2-2, with 13 bases fitting TRBD2. Unmatched junction bases numbered 2, after V lost 6 bases and J lost 7 bases. Germline V CDR1 and CDR2: SEHNR, FQNEAQ (reference sequence). This CDR3 comprises 14 residues.

V and J are TRBV4-1 and TRBJ2-2; weak D call: TRBD1 (5 bases). V was clipped by 3 bases and J by 5 bases, with 19 bases between them. From germline, CDR1 is MGHRA and CDR2 YSYEKL. The CDR3 covers 17 residues. In DNA form, the CDR3 reads TGCGCCAGCAGCCAGCTATCGAGCAGGGTGAATACCGGGGAGCTGTTTTTT. Protein: CASSQLSSRVNTGELFF.